Listed below are T cell receptor beta chains from one sample, sequenced in a study of blood T cells in healthy people across ages. MiXCR, applied by TCRdb to the 5' RACE reads, yields one record per CDR3 protein. The sample has roughly 1.7 million distinct CDR3 sequences; roughly a third are singletons. The sample consisted of blood. The receptors were gathered from a woman in her twenties or thirties in good health. CDR3s leave out the opening cysteine and the closing phenylalanine or tryptophan. A D gene is named only where the DNA matches it firmly.

V gene,D gene,J gene,CDR3 protein
TRBV12-3/TRBV12-4,.,.,ASSRPGPSSYNEQY
TRBV28,.,TRBJ1-1,VQGTEAF
TRBV7-3,.,TRBJ2-5,ASSPGAPPSQETQY
TRBV5-8,.,TRBJ2-1,ASTTGVVAVLEQF
TRBV9,.,TRBJ1-2,ASSVEEGYGGYT
TRBV4-2,.,TRBJ2-1,ASSQDVGPGANEQF
TRBV3-1,TRBD2,TRBJ2-3,ASSQASSTSGGSTDTQY
TRBV5-1,.,TRBJ2-5,ASSPTSGAGETQY
TRBV20-1,TRBD1,TRBJ1-2,GARDSPNYGYT
TRBV28,.,TRBJ1-2,ATRLSNYGYT
TRBV30,.,TRBJ1-6,AWSPWKVELLDSPLH
TRBV7-9,.,TRBJ2-5,ASSLEKYTTGFDEQY
TRBV20-1,.,TRBJ2-5,SVQIDGFRLDQETQY
TRBV6-1,TRBD1,TRBJ2-7,ASSEIYRGSEYEQY
TRBV7-3,TRBD2,TRBJ2-3,ASSPGTSGGLVDTQY
TRBV3-1,TRBD1,TRBJ1-2,ASSLLDRGGYGYT
TRBV7-8,.,TRBJ2-2,ASSPWAGGETGERF
TRBV6-6,.,TRBJ2-5,ASNLGVETQY
TRBV5-1,TRBD1,TRBJ2-7,ASSWRGQGRREY
TRBV7-2,TRBD2,TRBJ2-7,ASSYRLAGSNEQY
TRBV19,TRBD2,TRBJ2-1,ASMAGVYNEQF
TRBV29-1,.,TRBJ2-3,SVEDHGGSTDTQY